A selection of T cell receptor beta chains follows, all from one sample in a study of cytomegalovirus exposure and HLA in healthy donors. Profiled with immunoSEQ multiplex PCR; TCRdb holds only in-frame clones, not every one. This table has more than 85,000 clones, approximately 16% appearing once. Sequencing was performed on PBMCs. The origin of the receptors is a female donor in good health and CMV-seronegative. CDR3s include the opening cysteine and the closing phenylalanine or tryptophan. The order of the fields is V gene, J gene, clone size, CDR3 length, CDR3 protein. Size is stated for part of the rows, as once, few or many counts, or as a class when the clone is expanded.

TRBV5-1	TRBJ1-1	-	15	CASSFGGQMNTEAFF
TRBV6-5	TRBJ2-3	few	15	CASSYRLAGGDTQYF
TRBV15	TRBJ2-3	few	16	CATSRGTSGTTDTQYF
TRBV5-4	TRBJ2-5	-	14	CASSTEIQTETQYF
TRBV10-2	TRBJ2-7	few	15	CASSITPPSDYEQYF
TRBV7-2	TRBJ1-3	-	18	CASSPSVGRLYSGNTIYF
TRBV9	TRBJ1-2	few	16	CASSRNRDTNNYGYTF
TRBV16	TRBJ2-7	few	15	CASSQSAASTYEQYF
TRBV4-3	TRBJ2-3	-	16	CASSKDPQGETDTQYF
TRBV28	TRBJ2-7	-	13	CASNPDREYEQYF
TRBV11-2	TRBJ1-2	-	15	CASSSLRQGVYGYTF
TRBV15	TRBJ2-2	few	16	CATSRSRAGDTGELFF
TRBV19	TRBJ1-1	-	13	CASSIRGNTEAFF
TRBV7-9	TRBJ1-2	few	17	CASSLPQGGRGSYGYTF
TRBV18	TRBJ2-7	-	16	CASSPTFGTFKGEQYF
TRBV27	TRBJ2-7	-	14	CASSPLRGGSEQYF
TRBV6-6	TRBJ2-3	few	12	CATYPGEDTQYF
TRBV5-6	TRBJ1-2	few	12	CASSSDSYGYTF
TRBV7-6	TRBJ2-6	few	19	CASSPYRGLSIKGANVLTF
TRBV5-1	TRBJ1-2	few	13	CASSGSGVEGYTF
TRBV19	TRBJ2-1	-	15	CASSIRRGHYNEQFF
TRBV29-1	TRBJ2-4	-	11	CSVNRENIQYF
TRBV4-3	TRBJ2-7	-	17	CASSQVPTSGRSYEQYF
TRBV7-2	TRBJ1-3	few	15	CASSLGVRSGNTIYF
TRBV15	TRBJ1-4	few	14	CATSRGSRDEKLFF
TRBV7-9	TRBJ2-4	-	12	CASSLGERIQYF
TRBV2	TRBJ2-7	-	16	CASRTRAGVGSYEQYF
TRBV19	TRBJ1-1	few	15	CASSSWGLLNTEAFF
TRBV6-6	TRBJ1-2	few	13	CASSYIPTHGYTF
TRBV19	TRBJ2-7	-	14	CASSIQAGYYEQYF
TRBV2	TRBJ1-2	-	12	CASSGTAYGYTF